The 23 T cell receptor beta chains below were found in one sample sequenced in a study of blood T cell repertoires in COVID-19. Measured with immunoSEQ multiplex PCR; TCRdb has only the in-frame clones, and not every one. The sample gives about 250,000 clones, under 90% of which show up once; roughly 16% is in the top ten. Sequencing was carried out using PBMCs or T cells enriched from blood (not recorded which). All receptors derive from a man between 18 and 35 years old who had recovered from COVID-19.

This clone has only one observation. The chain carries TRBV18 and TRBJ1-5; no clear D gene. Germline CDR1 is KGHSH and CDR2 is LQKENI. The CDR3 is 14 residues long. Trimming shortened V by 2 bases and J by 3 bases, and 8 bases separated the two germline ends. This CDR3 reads CASSPEQYNQPQHF. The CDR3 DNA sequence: TGTGCCAGCTCACCAGAACAGTACAATCAGCCCCAGCATTTT.

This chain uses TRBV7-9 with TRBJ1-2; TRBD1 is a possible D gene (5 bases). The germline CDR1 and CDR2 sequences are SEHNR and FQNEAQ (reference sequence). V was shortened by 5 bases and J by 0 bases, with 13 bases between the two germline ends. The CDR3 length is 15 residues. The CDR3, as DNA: TGTGCCAGCAGCCCAGGACACGGAGCTAACTATGGCTACACCTTC. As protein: CASSPGHGANYGYTF.

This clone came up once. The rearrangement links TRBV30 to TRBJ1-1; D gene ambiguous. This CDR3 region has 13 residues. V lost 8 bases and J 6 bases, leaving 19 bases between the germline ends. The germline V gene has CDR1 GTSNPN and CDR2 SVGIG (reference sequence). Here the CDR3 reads CARSSPGSAEAFF. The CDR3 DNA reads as TGTGCCCGTTCGAGTCCGGGTAGCGCTGAAGCTTTCTTT.

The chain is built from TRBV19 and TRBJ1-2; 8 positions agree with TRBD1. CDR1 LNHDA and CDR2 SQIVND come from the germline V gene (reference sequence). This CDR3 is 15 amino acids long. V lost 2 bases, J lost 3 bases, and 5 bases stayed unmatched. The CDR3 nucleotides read TGTGCCAGTAGTATATCCGGACAGGGATACTATGGCTACACCTTC. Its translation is CASSISGQGYYGYTF.

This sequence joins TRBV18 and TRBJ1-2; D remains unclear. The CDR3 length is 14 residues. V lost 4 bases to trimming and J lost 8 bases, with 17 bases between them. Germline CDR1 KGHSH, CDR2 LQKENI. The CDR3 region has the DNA TGTGCCAGCTCACTTGGTCGGGAACTCTACGGCTACACCTTC. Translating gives CASSLGRELYGYTF.

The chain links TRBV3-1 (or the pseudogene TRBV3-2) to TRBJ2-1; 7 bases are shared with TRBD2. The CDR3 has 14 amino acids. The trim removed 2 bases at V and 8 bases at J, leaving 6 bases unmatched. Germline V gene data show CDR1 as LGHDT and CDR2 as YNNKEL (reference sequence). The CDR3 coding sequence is TGTGCCAGCAGCCAAATAGCGGGTATCCATGAGCAGTTCTTC. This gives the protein CASSQIAGIHEQFF.

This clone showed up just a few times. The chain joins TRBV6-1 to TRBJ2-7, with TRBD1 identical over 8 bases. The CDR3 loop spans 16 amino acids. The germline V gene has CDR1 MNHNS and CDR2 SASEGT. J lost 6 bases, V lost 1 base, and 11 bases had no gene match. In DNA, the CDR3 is TGTGCCAGCAGTGAAGTCGTCGGCCAGGGGGCTCCCGAGCAGTACTTC. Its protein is CASSEVVGQGAPEQYF.

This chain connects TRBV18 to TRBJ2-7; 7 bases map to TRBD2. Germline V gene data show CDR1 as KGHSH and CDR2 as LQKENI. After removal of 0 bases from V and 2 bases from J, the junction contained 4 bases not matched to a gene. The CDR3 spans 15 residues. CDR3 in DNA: TGTGCCAGCTCACCACCGGGAGCGGGGCCCTACGAGCAGTACTTC. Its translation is CASSPPGAGPYEQYF.

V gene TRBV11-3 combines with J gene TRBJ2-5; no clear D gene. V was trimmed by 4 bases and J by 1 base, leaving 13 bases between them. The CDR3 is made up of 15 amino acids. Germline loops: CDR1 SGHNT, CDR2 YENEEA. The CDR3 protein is CASSSIQDFQETQYF. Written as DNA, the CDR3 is TGTGCCAGCAGCTCGATACAAGACTTCCAAGAGACCCAGTACTTC.

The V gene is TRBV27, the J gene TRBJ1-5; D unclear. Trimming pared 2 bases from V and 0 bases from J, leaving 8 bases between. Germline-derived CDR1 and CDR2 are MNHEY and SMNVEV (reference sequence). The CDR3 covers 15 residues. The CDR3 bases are TGTGCCAGCAGTTTACTCGCGTATAGCAATCAGCCCCAGCATTTT. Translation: CASSLLAYSNQPQHF.

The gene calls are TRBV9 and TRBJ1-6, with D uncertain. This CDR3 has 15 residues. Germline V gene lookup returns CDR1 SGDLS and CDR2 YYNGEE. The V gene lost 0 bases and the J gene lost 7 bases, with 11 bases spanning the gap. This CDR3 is CASSVALRGNSPLHF. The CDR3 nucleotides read TGTGCCAGCAGCGTAGCCCTCCGCGGCAATTCACCCCTCCACTTT. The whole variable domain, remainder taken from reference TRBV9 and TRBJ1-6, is DSGVTQTPKHLITATGQRVTLRCSPRSGDLSVYWYQQSLDQGLQFLIQYYNGEERAKGNILERFSAQQFPDLHSELNLSSLELGDSALYFCASSVALRGNSPLHFGNGTRLTVT.

The CDR3 region has the DNA TGTGCCAGCAGCCAAGGCCTTCGGCGGACTAGTCGGAATGAGCAGTTCTTC. It codes for CASSQGLRRTSRNEQFF. V is TRBV14 and J is TRBJ2-1; 7 positions match TRBD2. CDR3 length: 17 amino acids. Looked up from germline, CDR1 is SGHDN and CDR2 is FVKESK. The ends lost 1 base at V and 7 bases at J; junction bases unmatched: 13.

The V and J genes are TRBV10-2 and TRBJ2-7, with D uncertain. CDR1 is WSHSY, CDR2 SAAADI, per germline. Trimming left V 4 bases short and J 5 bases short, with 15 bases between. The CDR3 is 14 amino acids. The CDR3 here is CASSVAGVPNEQYF. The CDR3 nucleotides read TGCGCCAGCAGTGTAGCTGGAGTCCCCAACGAGCAGTACTTC.

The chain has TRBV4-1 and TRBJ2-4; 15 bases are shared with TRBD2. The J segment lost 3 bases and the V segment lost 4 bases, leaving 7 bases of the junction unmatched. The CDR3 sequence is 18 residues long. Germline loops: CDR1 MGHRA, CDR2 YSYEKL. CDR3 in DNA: TGCGCCAGCAGCCGTGGGACTAGCGGGAGGAGAGGCAAAAACATTCAGTACTTC. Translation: CASSRGTSGRRGKNIQYF.

DNA of the CDR3: TGTGCCAGCAGCTTAAGGTTCCAGGGTAAACTGAACACTGAAGCTTTCTTT. It codes for CASSLRFQGKLNTEAFF. This chain links TRBV7-9 with TRBJ1-1, with a possible D match to TRBD1 (5 bases). V lost 2 bases and J lost 0, with 16 bases in between. Per the germline V gene, CDR1 is SEHNR and CDR2 is FQNEAQ (reference sequence). The CDR3 totals 17 residues. The full variable domain, with the rest looked up from reference TRBV7-9 and TRBJ1-1, is DTGVSQNPRHKITKRGQNVTFRCDPISEHNRLYWYRQTLGQGPEFLTYFQNEAQLEKSRLLSDRFSAERPKGSFSTLEIQRTEQGDSAMYLCASSLRFQGKLNTEAFFGQGTRLTVV.

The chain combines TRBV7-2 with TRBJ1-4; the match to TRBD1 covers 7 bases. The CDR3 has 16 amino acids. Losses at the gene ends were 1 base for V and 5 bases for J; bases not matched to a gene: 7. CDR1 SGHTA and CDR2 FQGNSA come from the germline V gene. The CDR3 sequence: CASSLDRDRENEKLFF. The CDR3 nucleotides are TGTGCCAGCAGCTTAGACCGGGACAGAGAGAATGAAAAACTGTTTTTT.

CDR3 coding DNA: TGTGCCAGCAGCTATCGGGGGACCCGCTCTGGAAACACCATATATTTT. Its protein product is CASSYRGTRSGNTIYF. This chain joins TRBV7-9 and TRBJ1-3; TRBD1 might be the D (5 bases). The CDR3 sequence is 16 residues long. Germline V gene data show CDR1 as SEHNR and CDR2 as FQNEAQ (reference sequence). Trimming shortened V by 4 bases and J by 0 bases, and 13 bases separated the two germline ends. Together with reference TRBV7-9 and TRBJ1-3, the CDR3 gives the full variable domain: DTGVSQNPRHKITKRGQNVTFRCDPISEHNRLYWYRQTLGQGPEFLTYFQNEAQLEKSRLLSDRFSAERPKGSFSTLEIQRTEQGDSAMYLCASSYRGTRSGNTIYFGEGSWLTVV.

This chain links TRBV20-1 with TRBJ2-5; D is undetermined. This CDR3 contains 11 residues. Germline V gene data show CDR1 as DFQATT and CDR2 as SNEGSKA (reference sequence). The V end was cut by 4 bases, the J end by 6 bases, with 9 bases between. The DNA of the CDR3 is TGCAGTGCTATTAGTGTGAAGACCCAGTACTTC. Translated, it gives CSAISVKTQYF.

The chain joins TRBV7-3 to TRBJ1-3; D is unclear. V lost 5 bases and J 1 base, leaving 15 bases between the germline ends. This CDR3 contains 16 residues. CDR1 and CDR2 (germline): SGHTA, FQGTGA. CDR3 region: CASSTQWLRSGNTIYF. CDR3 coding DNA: TGTGCCAGCAGCACCCAATGGTTACGGTCTGGAAACACCATATATTTT.

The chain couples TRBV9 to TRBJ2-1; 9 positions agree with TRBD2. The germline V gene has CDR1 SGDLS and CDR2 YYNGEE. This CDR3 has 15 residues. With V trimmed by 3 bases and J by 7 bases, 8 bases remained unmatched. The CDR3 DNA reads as TGTGCCAGCAGCGAAGCGGGAGGCCTCGGTAATGAGCAGTTCTTC. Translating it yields CASSEAGGLGNEQFF.

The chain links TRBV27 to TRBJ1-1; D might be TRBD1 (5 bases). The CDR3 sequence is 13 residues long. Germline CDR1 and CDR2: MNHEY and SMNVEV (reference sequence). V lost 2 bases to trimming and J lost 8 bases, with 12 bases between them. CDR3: CASSLQGIGEAFF. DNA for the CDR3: TGTGCCAGCAGTTTACAGGGAATTGGGGAAGCTTTCTTT.

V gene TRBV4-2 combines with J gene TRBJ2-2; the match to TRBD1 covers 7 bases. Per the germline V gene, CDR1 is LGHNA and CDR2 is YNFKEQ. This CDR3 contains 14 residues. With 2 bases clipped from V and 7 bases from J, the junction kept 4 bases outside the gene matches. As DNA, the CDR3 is TGTGCCAGCAGCCAAACAGGGGCTAACGGGGAGCTGTTTTTT. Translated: CASSQTGANGELFF.

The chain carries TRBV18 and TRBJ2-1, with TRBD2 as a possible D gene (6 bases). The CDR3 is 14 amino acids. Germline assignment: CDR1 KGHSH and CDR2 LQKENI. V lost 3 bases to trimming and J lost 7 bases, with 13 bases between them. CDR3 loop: CASSPLSSGNEQFF. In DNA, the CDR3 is TGTGCCAGCTCACCCCTAAGCAGCGGGAATGAGCAGTTCTTC.